Reported below is one T cell receptor beta chain. The data derive from a study of blood T cell repertoires in COVID-19. In the study overall: Samples taken during acute and convalescent COVID-19 were collected in the United States, Italy and Spain.

In the original analysis: Cell counts per sample came from amplifying reference gene primers. TCRdb keeps only in-frame clones here, not all; method: immunoSEQ multiplex PCR. The DNA gave D and trimming, while V, J and clone size come from that table. The table lists around 230,000 clones, about 90% of them singletons. The source material was peripheral blood. The clonotype was recovered from a man aged 55 to 70 who had recovered from COVID-19.

The CDR3 spells CASSRDRDINGYTF. The CDR3 nucleotides are TGTGCCAGCAGCCGGGACAGGGATATTAATGGCTACACCTTC. The V and J genes are TRBV7-9 and TRBJ1-2; the match to TRBD1 covers 9 bases. The V gene end was trimmed by 5 bases and the J gene end by 6 bases; junction bases not matched to a gene: 7. CDR1 is SEHNR, CDR2 FQNEAQ, per germline (reference sequence). CDR3 length: 14 residues.